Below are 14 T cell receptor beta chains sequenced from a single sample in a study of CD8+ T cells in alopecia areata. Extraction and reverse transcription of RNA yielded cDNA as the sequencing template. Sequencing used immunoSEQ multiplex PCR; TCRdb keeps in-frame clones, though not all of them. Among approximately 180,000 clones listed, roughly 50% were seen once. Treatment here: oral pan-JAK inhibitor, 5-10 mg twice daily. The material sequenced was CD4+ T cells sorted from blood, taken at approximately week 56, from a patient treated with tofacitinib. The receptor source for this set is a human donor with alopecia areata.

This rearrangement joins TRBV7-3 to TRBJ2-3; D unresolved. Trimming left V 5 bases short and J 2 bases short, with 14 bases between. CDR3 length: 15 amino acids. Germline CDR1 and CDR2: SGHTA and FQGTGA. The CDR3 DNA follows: TGTGCCAGCAGCCTCGATAGTAGTAACACAGATACGCAGTATTTT. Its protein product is CASSLDSSNTDTQYF. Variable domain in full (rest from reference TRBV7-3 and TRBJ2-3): GAGVSQTPSNKVTEKGKYVELRCDPISGHTALYWYRQSLGQGPEFLIYFQGTGAADDSGLPNDRFFAVRPEGSVSTLKIQRTERGDSAVYLCASSLDSSNTDTQYFGPGTRLTVL.

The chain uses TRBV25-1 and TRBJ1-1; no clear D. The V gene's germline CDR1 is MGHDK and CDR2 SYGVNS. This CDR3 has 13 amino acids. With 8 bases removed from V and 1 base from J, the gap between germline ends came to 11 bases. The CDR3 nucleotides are TGTGCCAGCGGCCAGCCGGGGAACACTGAAGCTTTCTTT. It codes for CASGQPGNTEAFF.

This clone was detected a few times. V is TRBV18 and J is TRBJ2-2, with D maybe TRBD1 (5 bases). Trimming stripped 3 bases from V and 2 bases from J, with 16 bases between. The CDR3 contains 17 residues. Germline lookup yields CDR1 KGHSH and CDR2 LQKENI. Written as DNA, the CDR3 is TGTGCCAGCTCACCGGTGGTGGCAGGGATTAACACCGGGGAGCTGTTTTTT. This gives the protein CASSPVVAGINTGELFF.

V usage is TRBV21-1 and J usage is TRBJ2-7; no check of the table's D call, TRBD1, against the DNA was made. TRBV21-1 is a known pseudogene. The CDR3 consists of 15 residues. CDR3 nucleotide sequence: TGTGCCAGCAGCGAAGGAAGCAGGGGAGCCTACGAGCAGTACTTC. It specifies CASSEGSRGAYEQYF.

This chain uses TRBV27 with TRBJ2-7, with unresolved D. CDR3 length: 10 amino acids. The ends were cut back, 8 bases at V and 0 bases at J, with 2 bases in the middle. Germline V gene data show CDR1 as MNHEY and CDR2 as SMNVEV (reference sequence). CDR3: CASPSYEQYF. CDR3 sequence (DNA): TGTGCCAGCCCCTCCTACGAGCAGTACTTC.

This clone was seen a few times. CDR3 in amino acids: CSVDRSIGGSDTEAFF. CDR3 nucleotide sequence: TGCAGCGTTGATCGCTCCATCGGGGGGTCGGACACTGAAGCTTTCTTT. This rearrangement joins TRBV29-1 to TRBJ1-1; TRBD1 is a possible D gene (5 bases). CDR1 and CDR2 from the germline V gene are SQVTM and ANQGSEA. The CDR3 consists of 16 residues. V shed 3 bases and J shed 3 bases, with 20 bases lying between them.

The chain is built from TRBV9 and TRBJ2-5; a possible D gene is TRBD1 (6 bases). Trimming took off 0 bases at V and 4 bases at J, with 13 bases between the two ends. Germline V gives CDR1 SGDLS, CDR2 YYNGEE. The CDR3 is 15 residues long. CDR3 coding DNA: TGTGCCAGCAGCGTAGCTTCCCAGGGGCGAGAGACCCAGTACTTC. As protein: CASSVASQGRETQYF. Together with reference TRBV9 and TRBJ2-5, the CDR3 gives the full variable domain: DSGVTQTPKHLITATGQRVTLRCSPRSGDLSVYWYQQSLDQGLQFLIQYYNGEERAKGNILERFSAQQFPDLHSELNLSSLELGDSALYFCASSVASQGRETQYFGPGTRLLVL.

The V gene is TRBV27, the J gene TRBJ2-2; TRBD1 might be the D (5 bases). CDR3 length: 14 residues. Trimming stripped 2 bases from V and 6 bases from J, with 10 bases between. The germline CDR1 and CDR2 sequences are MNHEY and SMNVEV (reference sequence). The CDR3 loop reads CASSLAARAGELFF. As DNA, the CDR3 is TGTGCCAGCAGTTTAGCGGCCAGGGCCGGGGAGCTGTTTTTT.

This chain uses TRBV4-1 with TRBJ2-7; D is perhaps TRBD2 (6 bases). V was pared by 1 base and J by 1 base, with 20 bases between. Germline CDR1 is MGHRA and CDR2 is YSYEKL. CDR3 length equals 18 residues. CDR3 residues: CASSQASRGAISSYEQYF. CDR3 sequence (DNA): TGCGCCAGCAGCCAAGCCTCTCGCGGGGCAATTTCGTCCTACGAGCAGTACTTC.

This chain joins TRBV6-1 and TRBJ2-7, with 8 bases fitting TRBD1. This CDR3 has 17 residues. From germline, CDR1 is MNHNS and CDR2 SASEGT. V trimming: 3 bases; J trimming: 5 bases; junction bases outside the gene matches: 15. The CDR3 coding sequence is TGTGCCAGCAGTGAGCGGTGGGGCAGGGGGCTTCCCAACGAGCAGTACTTC. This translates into CASSERWGRGLPNEQYF.

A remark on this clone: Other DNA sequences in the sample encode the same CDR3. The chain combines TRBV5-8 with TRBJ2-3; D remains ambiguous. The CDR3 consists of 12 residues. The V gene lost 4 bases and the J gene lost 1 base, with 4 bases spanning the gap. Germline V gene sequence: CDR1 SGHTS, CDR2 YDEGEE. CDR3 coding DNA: TGTGCCAGCAGCCCCCGCACAGATACGCAGTATTTT. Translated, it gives CASSPRTDTQYF.

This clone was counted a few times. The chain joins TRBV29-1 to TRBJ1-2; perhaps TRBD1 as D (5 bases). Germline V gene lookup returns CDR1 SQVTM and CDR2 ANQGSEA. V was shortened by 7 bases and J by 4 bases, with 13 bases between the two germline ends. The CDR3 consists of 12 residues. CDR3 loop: CSARRGGYGYTF. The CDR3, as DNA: TGCAGCGCTAGGCGTGGGGGCTATGGCTACACCTTC.

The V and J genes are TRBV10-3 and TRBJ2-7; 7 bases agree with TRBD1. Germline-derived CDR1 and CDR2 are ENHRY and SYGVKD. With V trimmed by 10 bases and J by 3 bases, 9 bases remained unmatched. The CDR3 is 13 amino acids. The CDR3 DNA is TGTGCCACAAGAACGGGACAGATCTACGAGCAGTACTTC. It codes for CATRTGQIYEQYF.

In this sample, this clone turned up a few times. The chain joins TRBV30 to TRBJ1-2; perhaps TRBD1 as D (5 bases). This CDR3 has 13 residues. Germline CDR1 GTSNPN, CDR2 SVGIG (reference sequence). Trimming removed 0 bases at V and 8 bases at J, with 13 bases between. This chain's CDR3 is CAWSVGGHRGYTF. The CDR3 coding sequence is TGTGCCTGGAGTGTAGGCGGACATAGGGGCTACACCTTC. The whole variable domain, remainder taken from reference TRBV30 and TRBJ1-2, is SQTIHQWPATLVQPVGSPLSLECTVEGTSNPNLYWYRQAAGRGLQLLFYSVGIGQISSEVPQNLSASRPQDRQFILSSKKLLLSDSGFYLCAWSVGGHRGYTFGSGTRLTVV.